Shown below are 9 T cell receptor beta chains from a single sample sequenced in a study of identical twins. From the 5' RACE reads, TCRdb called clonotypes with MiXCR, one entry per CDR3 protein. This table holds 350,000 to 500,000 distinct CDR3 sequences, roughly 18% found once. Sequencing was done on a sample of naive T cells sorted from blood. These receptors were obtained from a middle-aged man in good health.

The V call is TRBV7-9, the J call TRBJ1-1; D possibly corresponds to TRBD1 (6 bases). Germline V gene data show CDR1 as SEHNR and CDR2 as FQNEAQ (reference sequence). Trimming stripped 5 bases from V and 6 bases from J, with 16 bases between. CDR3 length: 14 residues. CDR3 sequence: CASSRTAPGPEAFF. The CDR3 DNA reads TGTGCCAGCAGCCGGACAGCCCCCGGCCCTGAAGCTTTCTTT.

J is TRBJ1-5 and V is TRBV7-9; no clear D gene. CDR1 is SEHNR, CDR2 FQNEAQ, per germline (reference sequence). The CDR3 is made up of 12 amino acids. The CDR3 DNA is TGTGCGAGCGGAGATAGCAATCAGCCCCAGCATTTT. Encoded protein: CASGDSNQPQHF. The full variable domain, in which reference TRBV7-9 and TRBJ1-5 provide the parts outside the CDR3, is DTGVSQNPRHKITKRGQNVTFRCDPISEHNRLYWYRQTLGQGPEFLTYFQNEAQLEKSRLLSDRFSAERPKGSFSTLEIQRTEQGDSAMYLCASGDSNQPQHFGDGTRLSIL.

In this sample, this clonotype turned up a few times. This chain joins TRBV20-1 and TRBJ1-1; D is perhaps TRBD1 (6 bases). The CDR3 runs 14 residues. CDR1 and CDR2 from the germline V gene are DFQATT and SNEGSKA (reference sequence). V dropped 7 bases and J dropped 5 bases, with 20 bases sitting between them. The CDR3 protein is CSGLRDIQSTEAFF. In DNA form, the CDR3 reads TGCAGTGGACTTCGGGACATACAGTCGACTGAAGCTTTCTTT.

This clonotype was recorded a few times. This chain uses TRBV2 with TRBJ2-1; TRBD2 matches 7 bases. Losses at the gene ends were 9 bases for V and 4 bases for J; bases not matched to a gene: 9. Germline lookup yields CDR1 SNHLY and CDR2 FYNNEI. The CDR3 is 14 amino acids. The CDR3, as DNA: TGTGCCAGTAAGAGCGGGGTCCTTTACAATGAGCAGTTCTTC. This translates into CASKSGVLYNEQFF.

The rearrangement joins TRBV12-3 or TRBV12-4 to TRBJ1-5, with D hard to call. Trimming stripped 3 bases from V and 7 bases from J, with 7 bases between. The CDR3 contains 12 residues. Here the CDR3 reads CASSLFQQPQHF. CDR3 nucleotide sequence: TGTGCCAGCAGTTTGTTCCAGCAGCCCCAGCATTTT.

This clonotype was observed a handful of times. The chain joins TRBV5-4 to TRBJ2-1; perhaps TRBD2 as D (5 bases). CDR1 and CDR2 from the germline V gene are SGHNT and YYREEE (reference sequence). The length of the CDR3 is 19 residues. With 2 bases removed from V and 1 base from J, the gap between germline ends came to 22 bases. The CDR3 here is CASSLYGPGGRRSYNEQFF. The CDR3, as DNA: TGTGCCAGCAGCTTATATGGTCCCGGCGGCAGGAGGTCCTACAATGAGCAGTTCTTC.

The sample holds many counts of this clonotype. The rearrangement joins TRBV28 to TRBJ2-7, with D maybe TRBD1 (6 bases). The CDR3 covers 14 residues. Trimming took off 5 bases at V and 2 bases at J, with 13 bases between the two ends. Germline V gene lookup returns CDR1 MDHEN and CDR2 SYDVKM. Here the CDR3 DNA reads TGTGCCAGCAGTCTGATGGACAGCCCCTACGAGCAGTACTTC. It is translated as CASSLMDSPYEQYF. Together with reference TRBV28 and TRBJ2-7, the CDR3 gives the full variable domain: DVKVTQSSRYLVKRTGEKVFLECVQDMDHENMFWYRQDPGLGLRLIYFSYDVKMKEKGDIPEGYSVSREKKERFSLILESASTNQTSMYLCASSLMDSPYEQYFGPGTRLTVT.

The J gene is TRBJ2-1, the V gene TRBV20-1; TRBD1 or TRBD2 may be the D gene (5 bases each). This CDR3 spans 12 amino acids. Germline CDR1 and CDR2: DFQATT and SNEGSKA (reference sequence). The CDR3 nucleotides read TGCAGCGGGGCAGGGTCCTACAATGAGCAGTTCTTC. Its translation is CSGAGSYNEQFF.

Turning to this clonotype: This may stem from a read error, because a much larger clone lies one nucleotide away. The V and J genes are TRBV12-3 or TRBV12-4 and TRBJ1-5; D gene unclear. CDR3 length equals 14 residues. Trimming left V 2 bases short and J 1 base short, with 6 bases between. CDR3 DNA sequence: TGTGCCAGCAGTTTAATGGGGAGCAATCAGCCCCAGCATTTT. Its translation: CASSLMGSNQPQHF.